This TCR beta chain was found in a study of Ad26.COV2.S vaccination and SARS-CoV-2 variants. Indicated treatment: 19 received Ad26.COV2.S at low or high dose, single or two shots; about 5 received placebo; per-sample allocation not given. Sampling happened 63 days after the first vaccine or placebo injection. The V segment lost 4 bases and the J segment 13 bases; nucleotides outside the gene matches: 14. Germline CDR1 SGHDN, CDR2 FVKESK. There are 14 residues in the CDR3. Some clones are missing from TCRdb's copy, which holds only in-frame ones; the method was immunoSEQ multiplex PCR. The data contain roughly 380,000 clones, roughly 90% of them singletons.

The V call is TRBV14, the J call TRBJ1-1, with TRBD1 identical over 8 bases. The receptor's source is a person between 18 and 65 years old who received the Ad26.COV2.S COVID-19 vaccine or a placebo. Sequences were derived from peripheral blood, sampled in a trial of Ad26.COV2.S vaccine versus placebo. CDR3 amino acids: CASSLDLRDRGGFF. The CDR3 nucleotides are TGTGCCAGCAGCCTTGACCTTAGAGACAGGGGCGGTTTCTTT.